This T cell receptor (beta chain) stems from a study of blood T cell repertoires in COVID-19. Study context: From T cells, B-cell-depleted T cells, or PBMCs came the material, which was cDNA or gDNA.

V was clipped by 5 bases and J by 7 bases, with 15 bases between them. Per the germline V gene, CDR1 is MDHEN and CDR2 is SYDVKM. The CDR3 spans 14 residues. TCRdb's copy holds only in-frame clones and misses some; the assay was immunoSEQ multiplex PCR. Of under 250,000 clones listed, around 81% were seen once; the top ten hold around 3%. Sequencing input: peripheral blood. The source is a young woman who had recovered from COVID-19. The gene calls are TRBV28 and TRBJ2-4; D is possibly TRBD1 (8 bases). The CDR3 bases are TGTGCCAGCAGTCTACAGGGGGGGTGGAACATTCAGTACTTC. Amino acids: CASSLQGGWNIQYF.